These 26 T cell receptor beta chains share one sample of origin, sequenced in a study of cytomegalovirus exposure and HLA in healthy donors. With 60 Vbeta and 13 Jbeta primers, the PCR was carried out. Sequencing used immunoSEQ multiplex PCR; TCRdb keeps in-frame clones, though not all of them. Seen here are fewer than 90,000 clones, 79% observed once, and the top ten hold about 14%. The sample comprised PBMCs. The receptors shown here come from a woman aged 40 to 55 in good health and CMV-seropositive.

This clone was observed once. This chain links TRBV5-4 with TRBJ2-7; D call uncertain. The germline V and J ends were trimmed by 0 bases and 2 bases, with 24 bases remaining between them. This CDR3 comprises 19 residues. Per the germline V gene, CDR1 is SGHNT and CDR2 is YYREEE (reference sequence). CDR3 nucleotides: TGTGCCAGCAGCTTGGCCCGATTTTCGTATCCGGCAGGTCCCTACGAGCAGTACTTC. Its translation: CASSLARFSYPAGPYEQYF.

The CDR3 sequence is CASTLTVINQPQHF. The DNA of the CDR3 is TGTGCCAGCACCCTGACAGTAATCAATCAGCCCCAGCATTTT. The chain carries TRBV6-1 and TRBJ1-5, with D possibly matching TRBD1 (5 bases). This CDR3 contains 14 residues. The germline V gene encodes CDR1 MNHNS and CDR2 SASEGT. The ends were cut back, 7 bases at V and 3 bases at J, with 13 bases in the middle.

This clone is a singleton in its sample. The V call is TRBV28, the J call TRBJ1-4; 8 nucleotides agree with TRBD1. Trimming cost V 2 bases and J 2 bases; bases outside gene matches: 7. There are 17 residues in the CDR3. The germline CDR1 and CDR2 sequences are MDHEN and SYDVKM. For the CDR3, the DNA is TGTGCCAGCAGTTTAGGGACAGGCCGGGGGACTAATGAAAAACTGTTTTTT. It yields the protein CASSLGTGRGTNEKLFF.

This clone was seen a few times. The rearrangement links TRBV10-3 to TRBJ1-5; tentatively, D is TRBD1 (5 bases). V lost 3 bases and J 0 bases, leaving 12 bases between the germline ends. The CDR3 sequence is 16 residues long. CDR1 and CDR2 from the germline V gene are ENHRY and SYGVKD. The CDR3 DNA reads as TGTGCCATCAGTGACGAGGCAGGGTATAGCAATCAGCCCCAGCATTTT. It specifies CAISDEAGYSNQPQHF.

This chain uses TRBV19 with TRBJ1-5; D perhaps matches TRBD1 (6 bases). Germline CDR1 and CDR2: LNHDA and SQIVND (reference sequence). Trimming stripped 2 bases from V and 5 bases from J, with 13 bases between. The CDR3 loop spans 15 amino acids. The CDR3 sequence is CASSIQGHDYQPQHF. The DNA for the CDR3 is TGTGCCAGTAGTATACAGGGGCACGATTATCAGCCCCAGCATTTT.

The chain joins TRBV11-3 to TRBJ2-1, with TRBD1 identical over 7 bases. V dropped 5 bases and J dropped 8; count of bases not matched to a gene: 12. The CDR3 has 15 amino acids. Germline CDR1 reads SGHNT; CDR2 reads YENEEA. The DNA of the CDR3 is TGTGCCAGCAGCGCCTCTTACAGGGGATCGGATGAGCAGTTCTTC. It codes for CASSASYRGSDEQFF.

CDR3 DNA: TGTGCCAGCAGGAAATACAGGGAACTCACAGATACGCAGTATTTT. The encoded protein is CASRKYRELTDTQYF. The gene calls are TRBV6-5 and TRBJ2-3; D possibly corresponds to TRBD1 (6 bases). The V and J ends lost 6 bases and 2 bases respectively, with 15 bases between them. The V gene's germline CDR1 is MNHEY and CDR2 SVGAGI. The CDR3 extends over 15 amino acids.

This clone was found once. This chain connects TRBV6-1 to TRBJ1-3; D unresolved. The length of the CDR3 is 14 residues. V dropped 4 bases and J dropped 4 bases, with 11 bases sitting between them. Germline-derived CDR1 and CDR2 are MNHNS and SASEGT. Here the CDR3 DNA reads TGTGCCAGCAGTGCGGCTTCCGGGGGAAACACCATATATTTT. This encodes CASSAASGGNTIYF.

The chain carries TRBV28 and TRBJ1-2; D not certain. CDR1 is MDHEN and CDR2 is SYDVKM in the germline V gene. V dropped 1 base and J dropped 3 bases, with 12 bases sitting between them. CDR3 length equals 15 residues. The CDR3 loop reads CASSLSSPFYYGYTF. The CDR3 coding sequence is TGTGCCAGCAGTTTATCGTCCCCGTTCTACTATGGCTACACCTTC.

The rearrangement joins TRBV29-1 to TRBJ1-2; TRBD1 matches 9 bases. The CDR3 consists of 13 residues. Looked up from germline, CDR1 is SQVTM and CDR2 is ANQGSEA. Trimming cost V 6 bases and J 0 bases; bases outside gene matches: 2. The CDR3 region has the DNA TGCAGCGTACGGACAGGGGCTAACTATGGCTACACCTTC. Amino acid sequence: CSVRTGANYGYTF. Looking up the rest from reference TRBV29-1 and TRBJ1-2 gives the full variable domain: SAVISQKPSRDICQRGTSLTIQCQVDSQVTMMFWYRQQPGQSLTLIATANQGSEATYESGFVIDKFPISRPNLTFSTLTVSNMSPEDSSIYLCSVRTGANYGYTFGSGTRLTVV.

The chain is built from TRBV7-3 and TRBJ2-3; 7 positions agree with TRBD1. Germline V gene data show CDR1 as SGHTA and CDR2 as FQGTGA. V gave up 2 bases and J gave up 3 bases; unmatched junction bases: 2. CDR3 size: 14 residues. The CDR3 coding sequence is TGTGCCAGCAGCTTAGACAGGGCTACAGATACGCAGTATTTT. Its translation is CASSLDRATDTQYF. Variable domain in full (rest from reference TRBV7-3 and TRBJ2-3): GAGVSQTPSNKVTEKGKYVELRCDPISGHTALYWYRQSLGQGPEFLIYFQGTGAADDSGLPNDRFFAVRPEGSVSTLKIQRTERGDSAVYLCASSLDRATDTQYFGPGTRLTVL.

CDR3 coding DNA: TGTGCCAGCAGTTTACAGTACGAGCAGTACTTC. Translating gives CASSLQYEQYF. The chain recombines TRBV28 with TRBJ2-7; D not resolved. This CDR3 comprises 11 residues. Germline CDR1 is MDHEN and CDR2 is SYDVKM. The ends were cut back, 2 bases at V and 4 bases at J, with 3 bases in the middle.

The chain carries TRBV4-2 and TRBJ2-2, with 8 bases identical to TRBD1. The CDR3 totals 15 residues. CDR1 and CDR2 from the germline V gene are LGHNA and YNFKEQ. V gave up 3 bases and J gave up 6 bases; unmatched junction bases: 6. The CDR3 is CASSQGQASPGELFF. Written as DNA, the CDR3 is TGTGCCAGCAGCCAGGGACAGGCCTCCCCCGGGGAGCTGTTTTTT.

This rearrangement joins TRBV10-3 to TRBJ1-2; D is perhaps TRBD1 (5 bases). Germline-derived CDR1 and CDR2 are ENHRY and SYGVKD. CDR3 length: 14 residues. V shed 5 bases and J shed 3 bases, with 13 bases lying between them. The CDR3 reads CAISKGASDYGYTF. CDR3 in DNA: TGTGCCATCAGTAAAGGGGCCTCTGACTATGGCTACACCTTC.

The chain uses TRBV27 and TRBJ2-7; TRBD2 is a possible D gene (5 bases). Germline values: CDR1 MNHEY, CDR2 SMNVEV (reference sequence). CDR3 length equals 14 residues. Trimming shortened V by 3 bases and J by 6 bases, and 15 bases separated the two germline ends. The CDR3 DNA is TGTGCCAGCAGTTTTAACGGGGAACGAAGCGAGCAGTACTTC. Translation: CASSFNGERSEQYF.

The chain is built from TRBV9 and TRBJ2-7; 11 bases are shared with TRBD1. The CDR3 extends over 16 amino acids. V trimming: 0 bases; J trimming: 5 bases; junction bases outside the gene matches: 7. Looked up from germline, CDR1 is SGDLS and CDR2 is YYNGEE. For the CDR3, the DNA is TGTGCCAGCAGCGTAGACGTCGGACAGGGGGCCCACGAGCAGTACTTC. Translated: CASSVDVGQGAHEQYF.

V is TRBV5-1 and J is TRBJ2-3, with D uncertain. With 2 bases removed from V and 0 bases from J, the gap between germline ends came to 4 bases. Looked up from germline, CDR1 is SGHRS and CDR2 is YFSETQ. The CDR3 is made up of 13 amino acids. For the CDR3, the DNA is TGCGCCAGCAGCTTAACTAGCACAGATACGCAGTATTTT. Amino acids: CASSLTSTDTQYF.

This chain links TRBV6-1 with TRBJ1-2; TRBD1 might be the D (5 bases). The V and J ends lost 4 bases and 4 bases respectively, with 13 bases between them. Germline assignment: CDR1 MNHNS and CDR2 SASEGT. This CDR3 is built from 14 residues. This CDR3 is CASSALQAAYGYTF. CDR3 DNA: TGTGCCAGCAGTGCTCTACAGGCTGCCTATGGCTACACCTTC.

The rearrangement uses TRBV5-1 and TRBJ1-4, with a weak D call TRBD1 (6 bases). The CDR3 sequence is 15 residues long. V lost 4 bases to trimming and J lost 3 bases, with 13 bases between them. Germline CDR1 is SGHRS and CDR2 is YFSETQ. The CDR3 is CASSLGQSANEKLFF. The CDR3 DNA sequence: TGCGCCAGCAGCCTCGGACAGTCAGCTAATGAAAAACTGTTTTTT.

This clone was picked up one time. This rearrangement joins TRBV19 to TRBJ1-1; perhaps TRBD1 as D (5 bases). Germline CDR1 LNHDA, CDR2 SQIVND (reference sequence). The V end lost 8 bases, the J end lost 7 bases, and 14 bases lay between the germline ends. The CDR3 has 12 amino acids. CDR3 protein: CASGWQGGEAFF. The CDR3 DNA sequence: TGTGCCAGTGGTTGGCAGGGCGGTGAAGCTTTCTTT.

Points on this clone: This CDR3 is also generated by other DNA sequences in the sample. This sequence joins TRBV7-9 and TRBJ1-2; no definite D call. Trimming removed 2 bases from V and 6 bases from J, with 7 bases in between. CDR3 size: 12 residues. The V gene's germline CDR1 is SEHNR and CDR2 FQNEAQ (reference sequence). The CDR3 DNA reads TGTGCCAGCAGCTTATTTCAGGATGGCTACACCTTC. Residues: CASSLFQDGYTF.

The chain carries TRBV5-4 and TRBJ2-1, with TRBD2 matching over 10 bases. J lost 0 bases, V lost 0 bases, and 6 bases had no gene match. The CDR3 contains 18 residues. Germline values: CDR1 SGHNT, CDR2 YYREEE (reference sequence). The CDR3 loop reads CASSLGASSGSSYNEQFF. For the CDR3, the DNA is TGTGCCAGCAGCTTGGGAGCGTCTAGCGGGAGCTCCTACAATGAGCAGTTCTTC.

The chain couples TRBV9 to TRBJ1-1; no firm D call. The CDR3 extends over 16 amino acids. Germline V gives CDR1 SGDLS, CDR2 YYNGEE. V lost 2 bases and J lost 6, with 20 bases in between. The DNA for the CDR3 is TGTGCCAGCAGCGTGGGTCCCGGGTCCCCTAACGCTGAAGCTTTCTTT. Its protein is CASSVGPGSPNAEAFF.

The rearrangement uses TRBV4-1 and TRBJ2-7, with D possibly TRBD1 on 6 matching bases. With 2 bases removed from V and 2 bases from J, the gap between germline ends came to 13 bases. This CDR3 comprises 15 residues. Germline values: CDR1 MGHRA, CDR2 YSYEKL. The CDR3 nucleotides are TGCGCCAGCAGCCAAAGTGGGACAACACCCTACGAGCAGTACTTC. This encodes CASSQSGTTPYEQYF.

The chain links TRBV30 to TRBJ2-5; 9 bases agree with TRBD2. The CDR3 is made up of 15 amino acids. V lost 0 bases, J lost 4 bases, and 6 bases stayed unmatched. Germline-derived CDR1 and CDR2 are GTSNPN and SVGIG (reference sequence). The CDR3 sequence: CAWSVPRGGPETQYF. For the CDR3, the DNA is TGTGCCTGGAGTGTACCGCGGGGGGGCCCAGAGACCCAGTACTTC.

The rearrangement joins TRBV21-1 to TRBJ2-7; the table's D gene call, TRBD2, was not cross checked with the DNA. TRBV21-1 is annotated as a pseudogene. The CDR3 sequence is 16 residues long. CDR3 sequence: CASSNLGWVGDCEQYF. The CDR3 coding sequence is TGTGCCAGCAGCAACCTGGGGTGGGTGGGAGATTGCGAGCAGTACTTC.